Here is one TCR beta chain with its context. No antigen is known for it. PCR was performed using 60 Vbeta and 13 Jbeta primers. TCRdb's copy holds only in-frame clones and misses some; the assay was immunoSEQ multiplex PCR. The sample lists 120,000 to 150,000 clones, approximately 83% occurring once. This sample stems from a study of cytomegalovirus exposure and HLA in healthy donors. About the study: Out of 398 genotyped donors, about 76% belonged to the Caucasian-associated ancestry cluster. Findings and limits, study-wide: Solely CMV serostatus was available to characterize immune exposure. A later analysis found that most CMV-associated TCR beta chains appeared HLA-restricted.

The origin of this receptor is a woman in her 40s in good health and CMV-seronegative. The sequenced sample was PBMCs.

Here the CDR3 reads CASSLGFQGLNYGYTF. CDR3 DNA: TGTGCCAGCAGTTTAGGGTTTCAGGGGTTAAACTATGGCTACACCTTC. J is TRBJ1-2 and V is TRBV27, with D possibly TRBD1 on 6 matching bases. The CDR3 loop spans 16 amino acids. Germline V gene data show CDR1 as MNHEY and CDR2 as SMNVEV (reference sequence). V was pared by 2 bases and J by 2 bases, with 15 bases between.